The rows below give T cell receptor beta chains drawn from one sample of a study of neoadjuvant nivolumab and ipilimumab in lung cancer. Some clones are missing from TCRdb's copy, which holds only in-frame ones; the method was immunoSEQ multiplex PCR. The profile covers tens of thousands of clones, with approximately 92% appearing a single time and approximately 3.4% taken by the ten largest. Sequencing used peripheral blood, obtained before neoadjuvant nivolumab, alone or with ipilimumab. The source of these receptors is an adult with non-small cell lung cancer. CDR3s include the opening cysteine and the closing phenylalanine or tryptophan. Each record gives: CDR3 protein, CDR3 DNA, D gene, clone size, J gene, CDR3 length, V gene. The D gene is left open where the match is weak. Only part of the rows carry a size: once, few, many, or a class if the clone is expanded.

CDR3 protein: CAIRPGTSNNEQFF; CDR3 DNA: TGTGCCATCAGACCCGGGACTAGCAATAATGAGCAGTTCTTC; D gene: TRBD2; clone size: .; J gene: TRBJ2-1; CDR3 length: 14; V gene: TRBV10-3
CDR3 protein: CASTLSYEQYF; CDR3 DNA: TGTGCCAGCACCTTATCCTACGAGCAGTACTTC; D gene: .; clone size: once; J gene: TRBJ2-7; CDR3 length: 11; V gene: TRBV7-9
CDR3 protein: CASSAGLYEQYF; CDR3 DNA: TGCGCCAGCAGCGCAGGCCTCTACGAGCAGTACTTC; D gene: .; clone size: once; J gene: TRBJ2-7; CDR3 length: 12; V gene: TRBV5-1
CDR3 protein: CASSGHSPYQETQYF; CDR3 DNA: TGTGCCAGCAGTGGGCATTCCCCGTACCAAGAGACCCAGTACTTC; D gene: .; clone size: .; J gene: TRBJ2-5; CDR3 length: 15; V gene: TRBV6-1
CDR3 protein: CASSAERRVYEQYF; CDR3 DNA: TGTGCCAGCAGCGCCGAGCGCAGGGTCTACGAGCAGTACTTC; D gene: .; clone size: .; J gene: TRBJ2-7; CDR3 length: 14; V gene: TRBV7-9
CDR3 protein: CASSQSTGAGNTIYF; CDR3 DNA: TGCGCCAGCAGCCAATCGACAGGTGCTGGAAACACCATATATTTT; D gene: .; clone size: .; J gene: TRBJ1-3; CDR3 length: 15; V gene: TRBV4-3
CDR3 protein: CASSDRDRVKYEQYF; CDR3 DNA: TGCGCCAGCAGTGACCGTGACAGGGTAAAGTACGAGCAGTACTTC; D gene: TRBD1; clone size: .; J gene: TRBJ2-7; CDR3 length: 15; V gene: TRBV10-2
CDR3 protein: CASSYSMQGADTQYF; CDR3 DNA: TGTGCCAGCAGTTACTCGATGCAGGGGGCAGATACGCAGTATTTT; D gene: TRBD1; clone size: .; J gene: TRBJ2-3; CDR3 length: 15; V gene: TRBV6-5
CDR3 protein: CASSYASRYTEAFF; CDR3 DNA: TGTGCCAGCAGTTACGCTTCCCGGTACACTGAAGCTTTCTTT; D gene: .; clone size: .; J gene: TRBJ1-1; CDR3 length: 14; V gene: TRBV6-5
CDR3 protein: CASSFPPSGTNNEQFF; CDR3 DNA: TGTGCCAGCAGCTTTCCACCTAGCGGGACTAACAATGAGCAGTTCTTC; D gene: TRBD2; clone size: .; J gene: TRBJ2-1; CDR3 length: 16; V gene: TRBV7-3
CDR3 protein: CASSSGQGEVGEQFF; CDR3 DNA: TGTGCCAGCTCATCCGGACAGGGAGAAGTGGGTGAGCAGTTCTTC; D gene: TRBD1; clone size: once; J gene: TRBJ2-1; CDR3 length: 15; V gene: TRBV18
CDR3 protein: CAINPGLAGNEQFF; CDR3 DNA: TGTGCCATCAACCCGGGACTAGCTGGCAATGAGCAGTTCTTC; D gene: TRBD2; clone size: .; J gene: TRBJ2-1; CDR3 length: 14; V gene: TRBV10-3
CDR3 protein: CASSFTTSGRGWETQYF; CDR3 DNA: TGTGCCAGCAGCTTTACGACTAGCGGGAGAGGTTGGGAGACCCAGTACTTC; D gene: TRBD2; clone size: .; J gene: TRBJ2-5; CDR3 length: 17; V gene: TRBV7-6
CDR3 protein: CASSAQANEQFF; CDR3 DNA: TGCGCCAGCAGTGCCCAGGCAAATGAGCAGTTCTTC; D gene: .; clone size: .; J gene: TRBJ2-1; CDR3 length: 12; V gene: TRBV10-1
CDR3 protein: CASSLASGDEQYF; CDR3 DNA: TGTGCCAGCAGCTTGGCTAGCGGGGACGAGCAGTACTTC; D gene: TRBD2; clone size: .; J gene: TRBJ2-7; CDR3 length: 13; V gene: TRBV5-6
CDR3 protein: CASSLSGGRANEQFF; CDR3 DNA: TGTGCCAGCAGCCTGTCTGGCGGGAGGGCCAATGAGCAGTTCTTC; D gene: TRBD2; clone size: .; J gene: TRBJ2-1; CDR3 length: 15; V gene: TRBV28
CDR3 protein: CASSEQGEDTEAFF; CDR3 DNA: TGTGCCAGCAGTGAACAGGGTGAGGACACTGAAGCTTTCTTT; D gene: .; clone size: once; J gene: TRBJ1-1; CDR3 length: 14; V gene: TRBV11-3
CDR3 protein: CAISESKGQGRNEQYF; CDR3 DNA: TGTGCCATCAGTGAGTCGAAGGGACAGGGGAGGAACGAGCAGTACTTC; D gene: TRBD1; clone size: .; J gene: TRBJ2-7; CDR3 length: 16; V gene: TRBV10-3
CDR3 protein: CASTPGLAGVNEQFF; CDR3 DNA: TGTGCCAGCACCCCGGGACTAGCGGGAGTCAATGAGCAGTTCTTC; D gene: TRBD2; clone size: .; J gene: TRBJ2-1; CDR3 length: 15; V gene: TRBV5-6
CDR3 protein: CASSLPGSSYEQYF; CDR3 DNA: TGTGCCAGCAGCTTGCCAGGGAGCTCCTACGAGCAGTACTTC; D gene: .; clone size: .; J gene: TRBJ2-7; CDR3 length: 14; V gene: TRBV5-4
CDR3 protein: CASSSFGGPNTGELFF; CDR3 DNA: TGTGCCAGCAGCTCATTTGGGGGTCCGAACACCGGGGAGCTGTTTTTT; D gene: .; clone size: .; J gene: TRBJ2-2; CDR3 length: 16; V gene: TRBV5-6
CDR3 protein: CASSQGGGLPETQYF; CDR3 DNA: TGTGCCAGCAGCCAAGGGGGGGGGCTCCCAGAGACCCAGTACTTC; D gene: .; clone size: .; J gene: TRBJ2-5; CDR3 length: 15; V gene: TRBV7-9
CDR3 protein: CASSSRDGYYGYTF; CDR3 DNA: TGTGCCAGCAGCTCCCGGGACGGCTACTATGGCTACACCTTC; D gene: .; clone size: .; J gene: TRBJ1-2; CDR3 length: 14; V gene: TRBV11-2
CDR3 protein: CASSSTSGGTDTQYF; CDR3 DNA: TGTGCCAGCAGCTCGACTAGCGGGGGCACAGATACGCAGTATTTT; D gene: TRBD2; clone size: .; J gene: TRBJ2-3; CDR3 length: 15; V gene: TRBV7-2
CDR3 protein: CASSDGTIHSTDTQYF; CDR3 DNA: TGCGCCAGCAGCGACGGGACAATCCATTCCACAGATACGCAGTATTTT; D gene: .; clone size: .; J gene: TRBJ2-3; CDR3 length: 16; V gene: TRBV5-1
CDR3 protein: CASSVGGSGIYEQYF; CDR3 DNA: TGTGCCAGCAGCGTAGGCGGGAGTGGTATCTACGAGCAGTACTTC; D gene: TRBD2; clone size: .; J gene: TRBJ2-7; CDR3 length: 15; V gene: TRBV9
CDR3 protein: CAISAPWATDTQYF; CDR3 DNA: TGTGCCATCAGTGCCCCGTGGGCCACAGATACGCAGTATTTT; D gene: .; clone size: once; J gene: TRBJ2-3; CDR3 length: 14; V gene: TRBV10-3
CDR3 protein: CASSQGDRATGELFF; CDR3 DNA: TGTGCCAGCAGTCAGGGGGACAGGGCCACCGGGGAGCTGTTTTTT; D gene: TRBD1; clone size: .; J gene: TRBJ2-2; CDR3 length: 15; V gene: TRBV5-4
CDR3 protein: CASGLVTTEINTEAFF; CDR3 DNA: TGTGCTAGTGGTTTGGTCACGACAGAGATCAACACTGAAGCTTTCTTT; D gene: .; clone size: few; J gene: TRBJ1-1; CDR3 length: 16; V gene: TRBV12-5
CDR3 protein: CASSRRTSGQGYEQYF; CDR3 DNA: TGTGCCAGCAGCCGCCGGACTAGCGGCCAGGGATACGAGCAGTACTTC; D gene: TRBD2; clone size: .; J gene: TRBJ2-7; CDR3 length: 16; V gene: TRBV7-2
CDR3 protein: CAWSRDLMMRGDTQYF; CDR3 DNA: TGTGCCTGGAGCCGGGATCTAATGATGCGGGGAGATACGCAGTATTTT; D gene: .; clone size: once; J gene: TRBJ2-3; CDR3 length: 16; V gene: TRBV30
CDR3 protein: CASSHGTGPNQPQHF; CDR3 DNA: TGTGCCAGCAGTCACGGGACAGGGCCCAATCAGCCCCAGCATTTT; D gene: TRBD1; clone size: .; J gene: TRBJ1-5; CDR3 length: 15; V gene: TRBV7-6
CDR3 protein: CASSVAADTQYF; CDR3 DNA: TGTGCCAGCAGCGTAGCAGCAGATACGCAGTATTTT; D gene: .; clone size: .; J gene: TRBJ2-3; CDR3 length: 12; V gene: TRBV9
CDR3 protein: CASSQIREAINEQFF; CDR3 DNA: TGCGCCAGCAGCCAAATCAGGGAAGCTATCAATGAGCAGTTCTTC; D gene: .; clone size: .; J gene: TRBJ2-1; CDR3 length: 15; V gene: TRBV4-1
CDR3 protein: CAWNRQAPQDEQYF; CDR3 DNA: TGTGCCTGGAACCGACAGGCTCCCCAGGACGAGCAGTACTTC; D gene: .; clone size: once; J gene: TRBJ2-7; CDR3 length: 14; V gene: TRBV30
CDR3 protein: CAWGPITDTQYF; CDR3 DNA: TGTGCCTGGGGACCTATCACAGATACGCAGTATTTT; D gene: .; clone size: .; J gene: TRBJ2-3; CDR3 length: 12; V gene: TRBV30
CDR3 protein: CASSYQGFGNQPQHF; CDR3 DNA: TGTGCCAGCAGCTATCAGGGGTTCGGAAATCAGCCCCAGCATTTT; D gene: .; clone size: .; J gene: TRBJ1-5; CDR3 length: 15; V gene: TRBV6-1
CDR3 protein: CASTPGGYEQYF; CDR3 DNA: TGTGCCAGCACGCCAGGAGGCTACGAGCAGTACTTC; D gene: .; clone size: .; J gene: TRBJ2-7; CDR3 length: 12; V gene: TRBV28
CDR3 protein: CASSPLPQGAQETQYF; CDR3 DNA: TGTGCCAGCTCACCCCTCCCCCAGGGCGCCCAAGAGACCCAGTACTTC; D gene: .; clone size: .; J gene: TRBJ2-5; CDR3 length: 16; V gene: TRBV18
CDR3 protein: CASSLAPSGIYNEQFF; CDR3 DNA: TGTGCCAGCAGCTTAGCGCCTAGCGGGATCTACAATGAGCAGTTCTTC; D gene: TRBD2; clone size: .; J gene: TRBJ2-1; CDR3 length: 16; V gene: TRBV7-3
CDR3 protein: CAWSALRGSTDTQYF; CDR3 DNA: TGTGCCTGGAGTGCTCTCCGGGGGAGCACAGATACGCAGTATTTT; D gene: .; clone size: .; J gene: TRBJ2-3; CDR3 length: 15; V gene: TRBV30
CDR3 protein: CASSQSQTTGQGAYEQYF; CDR3 DNA: TGTGCCAGCAGCCAAAGTCAAACGACGGGACAGGGGGCCTACGAGCAGTACTTC; D gene: TRBD1; clone size: .; J gene: TRBJ2-7; CDR3 length: 18; V gene: TRBV16
CDR3 protein: CASSRRQGYEQYF; CDR3 DNA: TGTGCCAGCAGTAGACGACAGGGTTACGAGCAGTACTTC; D gene: TRBD1; clone size: .; J gene: TRBJ2-7; CDR3 length: 13; V gene: TRBV2
CDR3 protein: CASSSRTGGRNEQYF; CDR3 DNA: TGTGCCAGCAGTTCACGGACAGGGGGCAGGAACGAGCAGTACTTC; D gene: TRBD1; clone size: .; J gene: TRBJ2-7; CDR3 length: 15; V gene: TRBV27
CDR3 protein: CAWSVGGAQTGELFF; CDR3 DNA: TGTGCCTGGAGTGTAGGGGGGGCACAAACCGGGGAGCTGTTTTTT; D gene: .; clone size: .; J gene: TRBJ2-2; CDR3 length: 15; V gene: TRBV30
CDR3 protein: CASHPPKDRASCYEQYF; CDR3 DNA: TGTGCCTCGCACCCCCCTAAGGACAGGGCGTCATGTTACGAGCAGTACTTC; D gene: TRBD1; clone size: .; J gene: TRBJ2-7; CDR3 length: 17; V gene: TRBV6-4
CDR3 protein: CASSLDLITNYEQYF; CDR3 DNA: TGTGCCAGCAGCTTAGACCTCATAACGAACTACGAGCAGTACTTC; D gene: .; clone size: .; J gene: TRBJ2-7; CDR3 length: 15; V gene: TRBV11-2
CDR3 protein: CASSLGHSNTEAFF; CDR3 DNA: TGCGCCAGCAGCTTGGGGCATTCGAACACTGAAGCTTTCTTT; D gene: .; clone size: .; J gene: TRBJ1-1; CDR3 length: 14; V gene: TRBV5-1
CDR3 protein: CASSLGRGYQPQHF; CDR3 DNA: TGTGCCAGCAGCTTAGGGAGGGGGTACCAGCCCCAGCATTTT; D gene: .; clone size: .; J gene: TRBJ1-5; CDR3 length: 14; V gene: TRBV7-2
CDR3 protein: CASRGLEETQYF; CDR3 DNA: TGTGCCAGCAGGGGACTAGAAGAGACCCAGTACTTC; D gene: TRBD2; clone size: .; J gene: TRBJ2-5; CDR3 length: 12; V gene: TRBV5-4
CDR3 protein: CASSLLSGGREQYF; CDR3 DNA: TGCGCCAGCAGCTTATTAAGCGGGGGCCGAGAGCAGTACTTC; D gene: TRBD2; clone size: .; J gene: TRBJ2-7; CDR3 length: 14; V gene: TRBV5-1
CDR3 protein: CASSLGGPQVTYNEQFF; CDR3 DNA: TGTGCCAGTAGCTTGGGCGGCCCCCAGGTAACATACAATGAGCAGTTCTTC; D gene: .; clone size: .; J gene: TRBJ2-1; CDR3 length: 17; V gene: TRBV19
CDR3 protein: CASSPRGGARSQEQYF; CDR3 DNA: TGTGCCAGTAGTCCTCGTGGCGGGGCGCGTTCCCAGGAGCAGTACTTC; D gene: .; clone size: .; J gene: TRBJ2-7; CDR3 length: 16; V gene: TRBV19
CDR3 protein: CASSASGEVYEQYF; CDR3 DNA: TGTGCCAGCAGCGCCTCGGGGGAGGTCTACGAGCAGTACTTC; D gene: .; clone size: .; J gene: TRBJ2-7; CDR3 length: 14; V gene: TRBV9
CDR3 protein: CASSEPGSGEQYF; CDR3 DNA: TGTGCCAGCAGTGAACCGGGCAGTGGCGAGCAGTACTTC; D gene: .; clone size: .; J gene: TRBJ2-7; CDR3 length: 13; V gene: TRBV25-1
CDR3 protein: CASSYDRRGLTEAFF; CDR3 DNA: TGTGCCAGCAGTTACGATCGCAGGGGTCTCACTGAAGCTTTCTTT; D gene: .; clone size: few; J gene: TRBJ1-1; CDR3 length: 15; V gene: TRBV6-5